These T cell receptor beta chains were read from a single sample in a study of Graves' ophthalmopathy and Graves' hyperthyroidism. TCRdb reprocessed the multiplex PCR reads with MiXCR, giving one entry per CDR3 protein. The sample lists more than 550,000 distinct CDR3 sequences, roughly 39% occurring once. Sequenced material: peripheral blood. The receptors shown here come from an adult man with Graves' ophthalmopathy. CDR3s include the opening cysteine and the closing phenylalanine or tryptophan. Each record gives: V gene, J gene, CDR3 protein.

TRBV9	TRBJ1-3	CASSVAGTGVNTIYF
TRBV6-1	TRBJ2-7	CASSEAAGASYEQYF
TRBV11-2	TRBJ1-6	CASSTGQRTPLHF
TRBV30	TRBJ1-6	CAWTLTGSNSPLHF
TRBV2	TRBJ1-5	CASSPGTARDHSNQPQHF
TRBV2	TRBJ2-2	CASKEAGMAGELFF
TRBV6-5	TRBJ1-4	CASRMTGISEKLFF
TRBV7-2	TRBJ1-2	CAWSAAPIYGYTF
TRBV20-1	TRBJ2-5	CSARDQTGGGETQYF
TRBV14	TRBJ2-3	CASSEPRTSVNTDTQYF
TRBV19	TRBJ2-7	CASSDWAATREQYF
TRBV4-1	TRBJ2-7	CASSQQGGNEQYF
TRBV9	TRBJ2-5	CASSVDFSGRETQYF
TRBV9	TRBJ2-2	CASSSRLAGGHGELFF
TRBV29-1	TRBJ1-1	CSSTGEGTEAFF
TRBV2	TRBJ2-7	CASNREAYEQYF
TRBV10-2	TRBJ2-7	CASKIGTPSSYEQYF
TRBV19	TRBJ1-1	CASRYVGNTEAFF
TRBV9	TRBJ2-7	CASSSSPSGTRSYEQYF
TRBV5-1	TRBJ1-3	CASSTGQGASGNTIYF
TRBV29-1	TRBJ2-7	CSVGHSSGPYEQYF
TRBV25-1	TRBJ2-5	CASSEPGTGRETQYF
TRBV19	TRBJ1-1	CASRHSSGGKAFF
TRBV20-1	TRBJ1-2	CSARKSHINYGYTF
TRBV10-3	TRBJ1-3	CASSTYDRPGNTIYF
TRBV6-2/TRBV6-3	TRBJ2-7	CASSYLQPRPGREQYF
TRBV20-1	TRBJ1-5	CSAGPGTGDNQPQHF
TRBV7-9	TRBJ2-7	CASSSLGGSYEQYF
TRBV11-2	TRBJ2-7	CASSLGGLLVDQYF
TRBV3-1	TRBJ2-2	CASSQDGPAGELFF
TRBV5-1	TRBJ2-5	CASSSWTSGSPQYF
TRBV12-3/TRBV12-4	TRBJ1-4	CASSFSGARKKLFF
TRBV11-2	TRBJ2-2	CASRGLETTGELFF
TRBV20-1	TRBJ1-2	CSARAPPYRGRLGYGYTF
TRBV7-8	TRBJ2-5	CASSLPAGGQETQYF
TRBV25-1	TRBJ2-6	CASSWGDGMSPGANVLTF
TRBV29-1	TRBJ1-1	CSVSQGENTEAFF
TRBV5-1	TRBJ1-1	CASAQGSGNTEAFF
TRBV15	TRBJ2-2	CATSSRIGELFF
TRBV5-6	TRBJ2-7	CASSRPAGEQYF
TRBV11-2	TRBJ2-5	CASSHTTGDETQYF
TRBV6-6	TRBJ1-2	CASRSRYGNYGYTF
TRBV6-5	TRBJ2-7	CASLGNVYEQYF
TRBV19	TRBJ1-2	CASSLLGEGERGYTF
TRBV20-1	TRBJ1-2	CSAREGEVAARGYTF
TRBV9	TRBJ1-1	CASSLRTWRVRDTEAFF